Shown below are 27 T cell receptor beta chains from a single sample sequenced in a study of Ad26.COV2.S vaccination and SARS-CoV-2 variants. As for treatment: some 19 received Ad26.COV2.S at low or high dose, single or two shots; 5 received placebo; per-sample allocation not given. Day 63 after the first vaccine or placebo injection was the time point for sampling. TCRdb keeps only in-frame clones here, not all; method: immunoSEQ multiplex PCR. Among roughly 680,000 clones listed, 89% were seen once. The source was peripheral blood, collected in a trial of Ad26.COV2.S vaccine versus placebo. The receptors stem from a person aged 18-65 years who received the Ad26.COV2.S COVID-19 vaccine or a placebo.

This rearrangement joins TRBV3-1 (or the pseudogene TRBV3-2) to TRBJ2-7; D perhaps matches TRBD2 (5 bases). CDR1 is LGHDT, CDR2 YNNKEL, per germline (reference sequence). V was trimmed by 0 bases and J by 4 bases, leaving 13 bases between them. The CDR3 consists of 15 residues. CDR3 nucleotides: TGTGCCAGCAGCCAAGATCCGGGGAGTCTTTACGAGCAGTACTTC. It translates to CASSQDPGSLYEQYF.

The V call is TRBV6-5, the J call TRBJ1-1, with a weak D call TRBD1 (5 bases). CDR3 length: 13 amino acids. V lost 5 bases, J lost 3 bases, and 10 bases lay in between. The germline CDR1 and CDR2 sequences are MNHEY and SVGAGI. The DNA for the CDR3 is TGTGCCAGCAGTAGGGGTGGGGACACTGAAGCTTTCTTT. Translation: CASSRGGDTEAFF.

The V call is TRBV6-1, the J call TRBJ2-3, with 8 nucleotides matching TRBD2. Germline V gene sequence: CDR1 MNHNS, CDR2 SASEGT. CDR3 size: 16 residues. Losses at the gene ends were 3 bases for V and 3 bases for J; bases not matched to a gene: 8. The CDR3 DNA follows: TGTGCCAGCAGTGACCCACCGGGGGGGCGGACAGATACGCAGTATTTT. As protein: CASSDPPGGRTDTQYF.

This clone occurred a few times. The V gene is TRBV4-2, the J gene TRBJ1-4; D unresolved. The CDR3 consists of 15 residues. The V and J ends lost 4 bases and 8 bases respectively, with 17 bases between them. In germline, CDR1 is LGHNA, CDR2 YNFKEQ. CDR3: CASSRRAANEEKLFF. For the CDR3, the DNA is TGTGCCAGCAGCCGTCGGGCAGCCAACGAAGAAAAACTGTTTTTT.

The rearrangement links TRBV4-2 to TRBJ1-1, with a possible D match to TRBD1 (6 bases). V lost 3 bases and J lost 6, with 14 bases in between. Per the germline V gene, CDR1 is LGHNA and CDR2 is YNFKEQ. The CDR3 sequence is 14 residues long. The chain's CDR3 is CASSQARGEAEAFF. The CDR3 bases are TGTGCCAGCAGCCAGGCCAGGGGCGAGGCTGAAGCTTTCTTT.

The chain couples TRBV30 to TRBJ1-5; D call uncertain. V lost 2 bases and J 8 bases, leaving 13 bases between the germline ends. CDR3 length: 13 amino acids. Germline loops: CDR1 GTSNPN, CDR2 SVGIG (reference sequence). The CDR3 sequence: CAWSLRAGEPQHF. The CDR3 region has the DNA TGTGCCTGGAGTTTACGGGCGGGTGAGCCCCAGCATTTT.

The chain employs TRBV11-2 and TRBJ2-3; 8 nucleotides match TRBD2. The CDR3 totals 15 residues. V lost 2 bases to trimming and J lost 6 bases; unmatched junction nucleotides: 7. In germline, CDR1 is SGHAT, CDR2 FQNNGV. CDR3 sequence (DNA): TGTGCCAGCAGCTTATCGGCGGGAGGCGGGGATACGCAGTATTTT. Amino acids: CASSLSAGGGDTQYF.

The chain couples TRBV29-1 to TRBJ1-3; 7 bases map to TRBD1. With 3 bases clipped from V and 4 bases from J, the junction kept 6 bases outside the gene matches. The germline V gene encodes CDR1 SQVTM and CDR2 ANQGSEA. The CDR3 sequence is 14 residues long. This chain's CDR3 is CSVEPRGEGNTIYF. Written as DNA, the CDR3 is TGCAGCGTTGAGCCCAGGGGGGAAGGAAACACCATATATTTT.

The V call is TRBV5-1, the J call TRBJ2-3, with D tentatively TRBD1 (6 bases). The V gene's germline CDR1 is SGHRS and CDR2 YFSETQ. The CDR3 length is 14 residues. V was shortened by 5 bases and J by 4 bases, with 14 bases between the two germline ends. The CDR3 region is CASSPTRGSDTQYF. DNA for the CDR3: TGCGCCAGCAGTCCTACCAGGGGCTCAGATACGCAGTATTTT.

This clone was detected only once. The CDR3 loop is CASSYPSGVKDGYTF. The CDR3 DNA reads TGTGCCAGCAGTTACCCCTCAGGGGTCAAGGATGGCTACACCTTC. This sequence joins TRBV6-6 and TRBJ1-2; the D gene is possibly TRBD1 (6 bases). The CDR3 covers 15 residues. Trimming took off 2 bases at V and 6 bases at J, with 16 bases between the two ends. Germline V CDR1 and CDR2: MNHNY, SVGAGI (reference sequence).

V is TRBV5-1 and J is TRBJ2-5, with TRBD2 matching 10 bases. From germline, CDR1 is SGHRS and CDR2 YFSETQ. The V segment lost 2 bases and the J segment 2 bases; nucleotides outside the gene matches: 6. This CDR3 spans 16 amino acids. The DNA for the CDR3 is TGCGCCAGCAGCTTTCTAGCGGGAGTGTCACAAGAGACCCAGTACTTC. Translation gives CASSFLAGVSQETQYF.

CDR3 coding DNA: TGTGCCAGCAGTTACTCGGGAAGCGGGGGCCCCCCTGGGATGGATACGCAGTATTTT. Its translation is CASSYSGSGGPPGMDTQYF. The chain recombines TRBV6-2 or TRBV6-3 with TRBJ2-3; 8 nucleotides match TRBD2. Germline CDR1 is MNHEY and CDR2 is SVGEGT. The CDR3 runs 19 residues. V dropped 0 bases and J dropped 6; count of bases not matched to a gene: 17.

The V and J genes are TRBV6-6 and TRBJ2-7, with D unresolved. With 6 bases removed from V and 0 bases from J, the gap between germline ends came to 15 bases. This CDR3 spans 15 amino acids. The V gene's germline CDR1 is MNHNY and CDR2 SVGAGI (reference sequence). CDR3 region: CASSPLTAGSYEQYF. CDR3 in DNA: TGTGCCAGCAGCCCCTTGACTGCCGGCTCCTACGAGCAGTACTTC.

The chain joins TRBV3-1 (or the pseudogene TRBV3-2) to TRBJ2-5, with TRBD2 identical over 8 bases. Germline loops: CDR1 LGHDT, CDR2 YNNKEL (reference sequence). V shed 4 bases, J shed 1 base, and the junction held 5 bases outside the gene matches. The CDR3 consists of 15 residues. Written as DNA, the CDR3 is TGTGCCAGCAGCCCTCATAGCGGGATCCAAGAGACCCAGTACTTC. Protein sequence: CASSPHSGIQETQYF.

V is TRBV2 and J is TRBJ1-2; perhaps TRBD1 as D (6 bases). Germline loops: CDR1 SNHLY, CDR2 FYNNEI. The CDR3 is 14 residues long. The germline V and J ends were trimmed by 1 base and 8 bases, with 14 bases remaining between them. The CDR3 DNA reads TGTGCCAGCAGTGAAGAAAGGGGGAGGGTGGGCTACACCTTC. It specifies CASSEERGRVGYTF.

V usage is TRBV18 and J usage is TRBJ1-1; tentatively, D is TRBD1 (6 bases). The germline V gene has CDR1 KGHSH and CDR2 LQKENI. V was shortened by 4 bases and J by 4 bases, with 10 bases between the two germline ends. The CDR3 sequence is 13 residues long. The CDR3 bases are TGTGCCAGCTCACGACAGGACCCCACTGAAGCTTTCTTT. This encodes CASSRQDPTEAFF.

CDR3 sequence: CASSLVLRDTQYF. Written as DNA, the CDR3 is TGTGCCAGCAGCTTAGTTCTGAGAGATACGCAGTATTTT. The chain combines TRBV14 with TRBJ2-3, with unresolved D. Germline loops: CDR1 SGHDN, CDR2 FVKESK. V lost 5 bases, J lost 5 bases, and 11 bases lay in between. This CDR3 region has 13 residues.

This clone was seen a handful of times. The rearrangement links TRBV6-2 or TRBV6-3 to TRBJ2-1; TRBD1 is a possible D gene (6 bases). V lost 5 bases, J lost 7 bases, and 18 bases lay in between. The CDR3 length is 15 residues. Germline V lookup: CDR1 MNHEY, CDR2 SVGEGT. The CDR3 here is CASSGGQGRRNEQFF. The CDR3, as DNA: TGTGCCAGCAGTGGGGGCCAGGGCAGGCGGAATGAGCAGTTCTTC.

This clone was counted once. This rearrangement joins TRBV7-2 to TRBJ1-3, with TRBD1 matching 7 bases. CDR3 size: 15 residues. The germline gives CDR1 SGHTA, CDR2 FQGNSA. J was trimmed by 0 bases and V by 5 bases; bases with no gene match: 4. DNA for the CDR3: TGTGCCAGCAGCCAGGGACAGAGCTCTGGAAACACCATATATTTT. Translation gives CASSQGQSSGNTIYF.

V usage is TRBV5-6 and J usage is TRBJ1-5; 9 bases align to TRBD1. The trim removed 7 bases at V and 2 bases at J, leaving 1 base unmatched. Per germline, CDR1 SGHDT and CDR2 YYEEEE. The CDR3 extends over 13 amino acids. DNA for the CDR3: TGTGCCAGCTGGACAGGGGGCAATCAGCCCCAGCATTTT. Protein: CASWTGGNQPQHF.

The gene calls are TRBV19 and TRBJ2-1; 10 bases match TRBD1. V was clipped by 4 bases and J by 3 bases; unmatched bases: 6. In germline, CDR1 is LNHDA, CDR2 SQIVND (reference sequence). The CDR3 is made up of 16 amino acids. The CDR3 sequence: CASSTGQGGSYNEQFF. The DNA for the CDR3 is TGTGCCAGTAGTACCGGACAGGGGGGAAGCTACAATGAGCAGTTCTTC.

The chain combines TRBV28 with TRBJ2-7, with D uncertain. V was pared by 6 bases and J by 3 bases, with 6 bases between. This CDR3 spans 11 amino acids. CDR1 and CDR2 from the germline V gene are MDHEN and SYDVKM. The CDR3 coding sequence is TGTGCCAGCAGGAAGGACTACGAGCAGTACTTC. Its translation is CASRKDYEQYF. Variable domain in full (rest from reference TRBV28 and TRBJ2-7): DVKVTQSSRYLVKRTGEKVFLECVQDMDHENMFWYRQDPGLGLRLIYFSYDVKMKEKGDIPEGYSVSREKKERFSLILESASTNQTSMYLCASRKDYEQYFGPGTRLTVT.

The chain employs TRBV5-1 and TRBJ2-1; 16 positions match TRBD2. Unmatched junction bases numbered 6, after V lost 4 bases and J lost 8 bases. Germline loops: CDR1 SGHRS, CDR2 YFSETQ. The CDR3 has 16 residues. CDR3 sequence (DNA): TGCGCCAGCAGCCCAGGGACTAGCGGGAGGGCACATGAGCAGTTCTTC. Its translation: CASSPGTSGRAHEQFF. Looking up the rest from reference TRBV5-1 and TRBJ2-1 gives the full variable domain: KAGVTQTPRYLIKTRGQQVTLSCSPISGHRSVSWYQQTPGQGLQFLFEYFSETQRNKGNFPGRFSGRQFSNSRSEMNVSTLELGDSALYLCASSPGTSGRAHEQFFGPGTRLTVL.

This clone showed up just a few times. The chain uses TRBV6-6 and TRBJ2-1; 9 nucleotides align to TRBD2. The length of the CDR3 is 16 residues. CDR1 MNHNY and CDR2 SVGAGI come from the germline V gene (reference sequence). V shed 7 bases and J 0 bases; nucleotides not matched to a gene: 7. The CDR3 is CASTLSSGSSYNEQFF. For the CDR3, the DNA is TGTGCCAGCACCCTAAGTAGCGGGAGCTCCTACAATGAGCAGTTCTTC.

This chain connects TRBV2 to TRBJ2-3; 10 bases align to TRBD2. Trimming took 8 bases from V and 6 from J; bases not matched to a gene: 8. The CDR3 has 14 residues. The germline V gene has CDR1 SNHLY and CDR2 FYNNEI. The CDR3 DNA reads TGTGCCAGCCGGTTACTAGCGGGAAGGGATACGCAGTATTTT. It yields the protein CASRLLAGRDTQYF.

This clone was counted only a few times. The V call is TRBV19, the J call TRBJ1-4; 7 bases fit TRBD1. This CDR3 has 13 residues. Unmatched junction bases numbered 4, after V lost 7 bases and J lost 5 bases. Germline lookup yields CDR1 LNHDA and CDR2 SQIVND (reference sequence). The CDR3 loop reads CASKGTANEKLFF. The DNA for the CDR3 is TGTGCCAGTAAGGGGACAGCGAATGAAAAACTGTTTTTT.

V usage is TRBV19 and J usage is TRBJ2-2; the match to TRBD2 covers 10 bases. Germline V gene lookup returns CDR1 LNHDA and CDR2 SQIVND (reference sequence). The ends lost 10 bases at V and 1 base at J; junction bases unmatched: 6. The CDR3 covers 15 residues. The CDR3 DNA reads as TGTGCCAATGAGCGGGAGGGCCTGAACACCGGGGAGCTGTTTTTT. Translated: CANEREGLNTGELFF.